This TCR beta chain was observed in a study of regulatory T cells in long-lasting Graves disease. The germline V and J ends were trimmed by 5 bases and 0 bases, with 16 bases remaining between them. CDR1 and CDR2 (germline): MDHEN, SYDVKM. The CDR3 runs 16 residues. Time point specified: newly diagnosed GD, antithyroid drugs for less than 3 months. Extracted PBMC RNA gave rise to the TCR library. Through Arm-PCR of CDR3 regions and iRepertoire HTBI primers, TCR beta libraries were built. TCRdb ran MiXCR on the multiplex PCR reads and lists one entry per CDR3 protein. Seen here are 400,000 to 500,000 distinct CDR3 sequences, approximately 15% observed once, and the top ten hold approximately 15%. The sample holds many counts of this clonotype. This sample also belongs to another study, concerning T cells in Graves' hyperthyroidism and ophthalmopathy.

This clonotype was obtained from a woman in her forties or fifties with Graves disease. J is TRBJ1-2 and V is TRBV28, with D possibly matching TRBD1 (5 bases). This specimen consisted of peripheral blood mononuclear cells (PBMCs), obtained at new diagnosis, from a patient treated with antithyroid drugs. In DNA form, the CDR3 reads TGTGCCAGCAGTCTACCCGTGGGGGGAGCTAACTATGGCTACACCTTC. Translation: CASSLPVGGANYGYTF.